What follows are 27 T cell receptor beta chains derived from one specimen sequenced in a study of T cell responses to AZD1222 COVID-19 vaccine. Sequenced by immunoSEQ multiplex PCR; TCRdb stores in-frame clones only, minus some. This sample has some 120,000 clones, with about 86% found just once. The sequencing used peripheral blood, collected on day 0 of AZD1222 vaccination. The origin of the receptors is an adult in good health.

This clone was counted a single time. The chain carries TRBV15 and TRBJ1-5; unclear D gene. CDR3 length equals 15 residues. V lost 0 bases, J lost 3 bases, and 9 bases lay in between. Germline V gene data show CDR1 as LNHNV and CDR2 as YYDKDF (reference sequence). CDR3 nucleotides: TGTGCCACCAGCAGAGATAGGGCGGACAATCAGCCCCAGCATTTT. It translates to CATSRDRADNQPQHF.

V usage is TRBV11-2 and J usage is TRBJ2-5; D is perhaps TRBD2 (6 bases). The CDR3 loop spans 14 amino acids. Trimming stripped 4 bases from V and 5 bases from J, with 14 bases between. Germline CDR1 SGHAT, CDR2 FQNNGV. The CDR3 DNA reads TGTGCCAGCAGCTGGGGGGTACTCTTGGAGACCCAGTACTTC. This encodes CASSWGVLLETQYF. The complete variable domain, with remaining parts taken from reference TRBV11-2 and TRBJ2-5, reads EAGVAQSPRYKIIEKRQSVAFWCNPISGHATLYWYQQILGQGPKLLIQFQNNGVVDDSQLPKDRFSAERLKGVDSTLKIQPAKLEDSAVYLCASSWGVLLETQYFGPGTRLLVL.

This rearrangement joins TRBV2 to TRBJ1-1; D gene unclear. CDR1 and CDR2 from the germline V gene are SNHLY and FYNNEI. The CDR3 consists of 13 residues. The ends were cut back, 4 bases at V and 1 base at J, with 7 bases in the middle. The chain's CDR3 is CASSANRNTEAFF. DNA of the CDR3: TGTGCCAGCAGTGCTAACAGGAACACTGAAGCTTTCTTT. Variable domain in full (rest from reference TRBV2 and TRBJ1-1): EPEVTQTPSHQVTQMGQEVILRCVPISNHLYFYWYRQILGQKVEFLVSFYNNEISEKSEIFDDQFSVERPDGSNFTLKIRSTKLEDSAMYFCASSANRNTEAFFGQGTRLTVV.

The V gene is TRBV6-2 or TRBV6-3, the J gene TRBJ2-3; D not resolved. The germline V gene encodes CDR1 MNHEY and CDR2 SVGEGT. The V and J ends lost 6 bases and 4 bases respectively, with 11 bases between them. This CDR3 has 13 residues. The DNA for the CDR3 is TGTGCCAGCAGCATCGCGTTGGCAGATACGCAGTATTTT. Its protein product is CASSIALADTQYF.

The chain links TRBV7-3 to TRBJ2-3; 12 bases map to TRBD2. V lost 5 bases and J lost 7; bases outside the gene matches: 4. Germline values: CDR1 SGHTA, CDR2 FQGTGA. There are 14 residues in the CDR3. DNA of the CDR3: TGTGCCAGCAGCGCACTAGCGGGGGGCCATACGCAGTATTTT. Translation: CASSALAGGHTQYF.

The CDR3 here is CASGTRDNEQFF. The CDR3 DNA reads TGTGCCAGCGGCACCCGAGACAATGAGCAGTTCTTC. This sequence joins TRBV12-3 or TRBV12-4 and TRBJ2-1, with D hard to call. The germline V and J ends were trimmed by 8 bases and 5 bases, with 10 bases remaining between them. CDR3 size: 12 residues.

The gene calls are TRBV7-6 and TRBJ2-1; the D is unclear. The V and J ends lost 5 bases and 7 bases respectively, with 12 bases between them. This CDR3 has 13 residues. Germline V gene data show CDR1 as SGHVS and CDR2 as FNYEAQ. In nucleotides, the CDR3 is TGTGCCAGCAGCCGCAACACCGCGAATGAGCAGTTCTTC. This encodes CASSRNTANEQFF.

The chain employs TRBV7-2 and TRBJ1-5, with D uncertain. The V gene lost 2 bases and the J gene lost 3 bases, with 11 bases spanning the gap. Germline-derived CDR1 and CDR2 are SGHTA and FQGNSA. This CDR3 is 15 amino acids long. The CDR3 is CASSLRGIDNQPQHF. The CDR3 DNA follows: TGTGCCAGCAGCTTAAGAGGGATCGACAATCAGCCCCAGCATTTT.

The J gene is TRBJ1-2, the V gene TRBV9; tentatively, D is TRBD1 (5 bases). The V end lost 0 bases, the J end lost 6 bases, and 6 bases lay between the germline ends. This CDR3 has 12 residues. The germline V gene encodes CDR1 SGDLS and CDR2 YYNGEE. Here the CDR3 reads CASSVGGHGYTF. The CDR3 coding sequence is TGTGCCAGCAGCGTAGGGGGCCATGGCTACACCTTC. Filled out from reference TRBV9 and TRBJ1-2, the complete variable domain reads DSGVTQTPKHLITATGQRVTLRCSPRSGDLSVYWYQQSLDQGLQFLIQYYNGEERAKGNILERFSAQQFPDLHSELNLSSLELGDSALYFCASSVGGHGYTFGSGTRLTVV.

The V gene is TRBV9, the J gene TRBJ2-7; either TRBD1 or TRBD2 may supply D (7 bases each). The V and J ends lost 4 bases and 6 bases respectively, with 14 bases between them. The germline gives CDR1 SGDLS, CDR2 YYNGEE. This CDR3 is 13 amino acids long. Written as DNA, the CDR3 is TGTGCCAGCAGCCCCGCCAGGGGGGGCGAGCAGTACTTC. Amino acid sequence: CASSPARGGEQYF.

This chain links TRBV7-9 with TRBJ1-4; tentatively, D is TRBD1 (6 bases). V shed 5 bases and J shed 0 bases, with 10 bases lying between them. Germline CDR1 and CDR2: SEHNR and FQNEAQ (reference sequence). The CDR3 has 15 amino acids. The CDR3 is CASSHGTTTNEKLFF. The CDR3 DNA follows: TGTGCCAGCAGCCATGGGACAACAACTAATGAAAAACTGTTTTTT.

This sequence joins TRBV23-1 and TRBJ2-7; 12 nucleotides match TRBD2. TRBV23-1 qualifies as an ORF whose function is uncertain. This CDR3 is built from 15 residues. The trim removed 3 bases at V and 4 bases at J, leaving 4 bases unmatched. CDR3 loop: CASSQLAGGPYEQYF. CDR3 DNA: TGCGCCAGCAGTCAGCTAGCGGGAGGGCCTTACGAGCAGTACTTC.

The rearrangement links TRBV30 to TRBJ1-4; D is unresolved. The CDR3 has 14 amino acids. Germline CDR1 reads GTSNPN; CDR2 reads SVGIG (reference sequence). The V gene lost 3 bases and the J gene lost 5 bases, with 13 bases spanning the gap. The CDR3 nucleotides read TGTGCCTGGAGGGATGGAGGAACGAATGAAAAACTGTTTTTT. Translated, it gives CAWRDGGTNEKLFF.

The J gene is TRBJ2-5, the V gene TRBV5-4, with D possibly matching TRBD2 (5 bases). Looked up from germline, CDR1 is SGHNT and CDR2 is YYREEE (reference sequence). This CDR3 has 13 residues. Trimming removed 0 bases at V and 2 bases at J, with 5 bases between. The CDR3 DNA reads as TGTGCCAGCAGCTTGGGGAGGCAAGAGACCCAGTACTTC. Encoded protein: CASSLGRQETQYF.

The V call is TRBV5-1, the J call TRBJ1-1, with 7 positions matching TRBD1. Germline V CDR1 and CDR2: SGHRS, YFSETQ. The CDR3 contains 14 residues. The junction had 4 bases not matched to a gene; V was cut back by 1 base and J by 4 bases. CDR3: CASSLTGAGTEAFF. CDR3 DNA: TGCGCCAGCAGCTTGACAGGGGCGGGCACTGAAGCTTTCTTT. The whole variable domain, filled in from reference TRBV5-1 and TRBJ1-1, reads KAGVTQTPRYLIKTRGQQVTLSCSPISGHRSVSWYQQTPGQGLQFLFEYFSETQRNKGNFPGRFSGRQFSNSRSEMNVSTLELGDSALYLCASSLTGAGTEAFFGQGTRLTVV.

The chain is built from TRBV27 and TRBJ2-7; D gene uncertain. The CDR3 length is 13 residues. The V end was cut by 3 bases, the J end by 3 bases, with 9 bases between. From germline, CDR1 is MNHEY and CDR2 SMNVEV (reference sequence). CDR3 region: CASSFGLYYEQYF. DNA for the CDR3: TGTGCCAGCAGTTTCGGCCTTTACTACGAGCAGTACTTC.

This clone was recorded a few times. The rearrangement joins TRBV18 to TRBJ1-5; 10 bases match TRBD1. Unmatched junction bases numbered 4, after V lost 3 bases and J lost 2 bases. Per the germline V gene, CDR1 is KGHSH and CDR2 is LQKENI. The CDR3 sequence is 16 residues long. For the CDR3, the DNA is TGTGCCAGCTCACCGGACAGGGGGTATGGCAATCAGCCCCAGCATTTT. The encoded protein is CASSPDRGYGNQPQHF. The variable domain in full, with the rest retrieved from reference TRBV18 and TRBJ1-5, is NAGVMQNPRHLVRRRGQEARLRCSPMKGHSHVYWYRQLPEEGLKFMVYLQKENIIDESGMPKERFSAEFPKEGPSILRIQQVVRGDSAAYFCASSPDRGYGNQPQHFGDGTRLSIL.

The chain joins TRBV4-3 to TRBJ2-3, with 10 positions matching TRBD1. The length of the CDR3 is 17 residues. Germline CDR1 LGHNA, CDR2 YSLEER. Losses at the gene ends were 0 bases for V and 3 bases for J; bases not matched to a gene: 6. The CDR3 DNA is TGCGCCAGCAGCCAAGATGTGCCGGGACAGGGGACAGATACGCAGTATTTT. This sequence encodes CASSQDVPGQGTDTQYF.

The genes are TRBV7-8 and TRBJ2-2; D is unclear. Germline assignment: CDR1 SGHVS and CDR2 FQNEAQ. Trimming cost V 2 bases and J 3 bases, with 10 bases left between them. CDR3 size: 15 residues. CDR3 DNA sequence: TGTGCCAGCAGCTTAATAAGGGTGGACACCGGGGAGCTGTTTTTT. This gives the protein CASSLIRVDTGELFF.

The rearrangement uses TRBV19 and TRBJ2-1; TRBD2 agrees at 8 bases. The CDR3 extends over 16 amino acids. V was pared by 6 bases and J by 1 base, with 8 bases of the junction left unmatched. Germline CDR1 is LNHDA and CDR2 is SQIVND (reference sequence). The CDR3 region is CASSSTRLASYNEQFF. The CDR3 region has the DNA TGTGCCAGTAGCTCGACCAGACTAGCGTCCTACAATGAGCAGTTCTTC. The full variable domain, its missing parts supplied by reference TRBV19 and TRBJ2-1, is DGGITQSPKYLFRKEGQNVTLSCEQNLNHDAMYWYRQDPGQGLRLIYYSQIVNDFQKGDIAEGYSVSREKKESFPLTVTSAQKNPTAFYLCASSSTRLASYNEQFFGPGTRLTVL.

The chain is built from TRBV4-1 and TRBJ1-2, with a weak D call TRBD1 (5 bases). The V end was cut by 1 base, the J end by 2 bases, with 11 bases between. The CDR3 has 15 amino acids. From germline, CDR1 is MGHRA and CDR2 YSYEKL. The CDR3 nucleotides are TGCGCCAGCAGCCAAGGACAAGGGGACAACTATGGCTACACCTTC. Its protein product is CASSQGQGDNYGYTF.

The chain uses TRBV5-1 and TRBJ1-1; D call uncertain. V was pared by 4 bases and J by 0 bases, with 7 bases between. CDR3 length: 13 residues. Germline lookup yields CDR1 SGHRS and CDR2 YFSETQ. CDR3 sequence: CASSPVMNTEAFF. The DNA for the CDR3 is TGCGCCAGCAGCCCGGTCATGAACACTGAAGCTTTCTTT.

CDR3 coding DNA: TGTGCCAGCAGCTTAGGACGGCGATATGGCTACACCTTC. This gives the protein CASSLGRRYGYTF. The chain carries TRBV11-2 and TRBJ1-2, with D unresolved. Germline V lookup: CDR1 SGHAT, CDR2 FQNNGV. The ends were cut back, 1 base at V and 5 bases at J, with 8 bases in the middle. The CDR3 consists of 13 residues.

The rearrangement links TRBV7-9 to TRBJ2-7, with TRBD1 matching 7 bases. The CDR3 loop spans 14 amino acids. Germline CDR1 is SEHNR and CDR2 is FQNEAQ (reference sequence). V shed 4 bases and J 3 bases; nucleotides not matched to a gene: 6. In nucleotides, the CDR3 is TGTGCCAGCAGCTCCCAGGGGGAAGGCTACGAGCAGTACTTC. It is translated as CASSSQGEGYEQYF.

V usage is TRBV2 and J usage is TRBJ2-2, with 11 nucleotides matching TRBD1. Germline V CDR1 and CDR2: SNHLY, FYNNEI. Germline trimming cut 6 bases from V and 6 bases from J; bases unmatched to any gene: 6. The CDR3 is 15 residues long. CDR3 nucleotides: TGTGCCAGCAGGCGGACAGGGGGCCTTTCCGGGGAGCTGTTTTTT. Translated: CASRRTGGLSGELFF. The full variable domain, in which reference TRBV2 and TRBJ2-2 provide the parts outside the CDR3, is EPEVTQTPSHQVTQMGQEVILRCVPISNHLYFYWYRQILGQKVEFLVSFYNNEISEKSEIFDDQFSVERPDGSNFTLKIRSTKLEDSAMYFCASRRTGGLSGELFFGEGSRLTVL.

The chain employs TRBV2 and TRBJ1-3; D call uncertain. The CDR3 consists of 13 residues. Germline CDR1 SNHLY, CDR2 FYNNEI. Between the trimmed V and J ends, which lost 3 bases and 7 bases, there was a span of 10 bases. CDR3 residues: CASSDSGANTIYF. CDR3 sequence (DNA): TGTGCCAGCAGTGACAGCGGCGCGAACACCATATATTTT.

This rearrangement joins TRBV2 to TRBJ1-4; no firm D call. V was cut by 4 bases and J by 4 bases, with 10 bases left in between. CDR1 is SNHLY, CDR2 FYNNEI, per germline. This CDR3 region has 14 residues. Written as DNA, the CDR3 is TGTGCCAGCAGTGTCCAGGTTAATAATGAAAAACTGTTTTTT. Translation: CASSVQVNNEKLFF.